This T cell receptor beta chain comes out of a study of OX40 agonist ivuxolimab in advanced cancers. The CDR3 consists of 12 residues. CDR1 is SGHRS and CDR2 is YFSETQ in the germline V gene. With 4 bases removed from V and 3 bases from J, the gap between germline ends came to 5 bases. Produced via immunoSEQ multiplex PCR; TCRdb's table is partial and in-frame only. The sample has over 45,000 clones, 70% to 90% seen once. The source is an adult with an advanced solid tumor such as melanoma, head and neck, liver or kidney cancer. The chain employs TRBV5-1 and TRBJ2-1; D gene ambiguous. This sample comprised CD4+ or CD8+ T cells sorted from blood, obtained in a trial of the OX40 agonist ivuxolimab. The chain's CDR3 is CASSPDYNEQFF. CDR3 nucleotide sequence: TGCGCCAGCAGCCCCGACTACAATGAGCAGTTCTTC.